These 24 T cell receptor beta chains share one sample of origin, sequenced in a study of T cells in Graves' hyperthyroidism and ophthalmopathy. The source material, RNA transcripts, was used to amplify TCR beta CDR3 regions. Primed by the HTBI set, a first-round RT-PCR was run on the TCR CDR3. TCRdb redid the calling of the multiplex PCR reads with MiXCR, one entry per CDR3 protein. The sample lists hundreds of thousands of distinct CDR3 sequences; around 15% were seen once. What was sequenced was blood. Source of these receptors: a woman aged 25 to 39 with Graves' hyperthyroidism.

This clonotype has more than one count but fewer than ten. In nucleotides, the CDR3 is TGTGCCACCAGCAGAGATGGGATTGGCTACACCTTC. Its translation is CATSRDGIGYTF. This sequence joins TRBV15 and TRBJ1-2; no firm D call. Germline V gene lookup returns CDR1 LNHNV and CDR2 YYDKDF (reference sequence). Trimming removed 0 bases at V and 7 bases at J, with 6 bases between. The CDR3 runs to 12 residues.

This clonotype was recorded at least ten times. V and J are TRBV5-1 and TRBJ2-3, with 12 nucleotides matching TRBD2. With V trimmed by 7 bases and J by 3 bases, 3 bases remained unmatched. The CDR3 has 14 amino acids. In germline, CDR1 is SGHRS, CDR2 YFSETQ. Written as DNA, the CDR3 is TGCGCCAGCGGGACTAGCGGGCAGACAGATACGCAGTATTTT. This codes for CASGTSGQTDTQYF.

The rearrangement links TRBV12-3 or TRBV12-4 to TRBJ2-1; 12 bases agree with TRBD2. Trimming took 6 bases from V and 7 from J; bases not matched to a gene: 7. There are 15 residues in the CDR3. The CDR3 nucleotides read TGTGCCAGCAGGCGACTAGCGGGAGTGGCAAATGAGCAGTTCTTC. This sequence encodes CASRRLAGVANEQFF.

Ten or more counts support this clonotype. The genes are TRBV6-1 and TRBJ1-5, with 8 nucleotides matching TRBD1. The CDR3 sequence is 16 residues long. With 2 bases clipped from V and 4 bases from J, the junction kept 7 bases outside the gene matches. Germline V gene data show CDR1 as MNHNS and CDR2 as SASEGT. The CDR3 nucleotides read TGTGCCAGCAGTGAATCCAGGGGGCGCGGTAATCAGCCCCAGCATTTT. Its protein is CASSESRGRGNQPQHF.

This clonotype was recorded at least ten times. The CDR3 region is CSVTAEGVVGQPQHF. CDR3 bases: TGCAGCGTGACCGCCGAGGGCGTTGTGGGTCAGCCCCAGCATTTT. J is TRBJ1-5 and V is TRBV29-1; D is ambiguous. In germline, CDR1 is SQVTM, CDR2 ANQGSEA. The V and J ends lost 6 bases and 6 bases respectively, with 21 bases between them. CDR3 length equals 15 residues.

This clonotype appeared many times. CDR3 in amino acids: CASSFPGLAGVNEQFF. CDR3 DNA: TGTGCCAGCAGTTTCCCGGGACTAGCGGGAGTAAATGAGCAGTTCTTC. The genes are TRBV12-3 or TRBV12-4 and TRBJ2-1; 14 bases map to TRBD2. This CDR3 contains 16 residues. The junction had 5 bases not matched to a gene; V was cut back by 3 bases and J by 7 bases.

Ten or more counts support this clonotype. The chain has TRBV24-1 and TRBJ2-1, with 7 bases that match TRBD1. Germline V gene lookup returns CDR1 KGHDR and CDR2 SFDVKD. Trimming at V came to 5 bases and at J to 0 bases, leaving 15 bases not matched to a gene. The CDR3 runs to 19 residues. The CDR3 nucleotides read TGTGCCACCAGTGCCCGCAGGGGGTCGGCCGTCTCCTCCTACAATGAGCAGTTCTTC. Translation: CATSARRGSAVSSYNEQFF.

The sample holds many counts of this clonotype. The chain carries TRBV7-2 and TRBJ2-7, with 7 bases identical to TRBD1. The CDR3 is 12 amino acids. Germline-derived CDR1 and CDR2 are SGHTA and FQGNSA. V was pared by 4 bases and J by 6 bases, with 3 bases of the junction left unmatched. The CDR3 loop reads CASSSTGPEQYF. The CDR3 nucleotides are TGTGCCAGCAGCTCGACAGGGCCCGAGCAGTACTTC.

CDR3 bases: TGTGCCAGCAGCTTACCAGGAACTAGCTCCGGGGAGCTGTTTTTT. Protein: CASSLPGTSSGELFF. The chain combines TRBV7-3 with TRBJ2-2; a possible D gene is TRBD2 (6 bases). The CDR3 has 15 amino acids. Trimming cost V 2 bases and J 6 bases, with 13 bases left between them. From germline, CDR1 is SGHTA and CDR2 FQGTGA. The full variable domain, with the rest looked up from reference TRBV7-3 and TRBJ2-2, is GAGVSQTPSNKVTEKGKYVELRCDPISGHTALYWYRQSLGQGPEFLIYFQGTGAADDSGLPNDRFFAVRPEGSVSTLKIQRTERGDSAVYLCASSLPGTSSGELFFGEGSRLTVL.

This clonotype showed up many times. V and J are TRBV6-1 and TRBJ1-1; D possibly corresponds to TRBD1 (5 bases). Trimming took off 5 bases at V and 6 bases at J, with 16 bases between the two ends. CDR1 is MNHNS and CDR2 is SASEGT in the germline V gene. The CDR3 has 14 amino acids. The CDR3 sequence is CASSFHGTFSEAFF. CDR3 coding DNA: TGTGCCAGCAGTTTTCACGGGACCTTCTCTGAAGCTTTCTTT.

This clonotype came up many times. J is TRBJ1-1 and V is TRBV18; D gene ambiguous. Germline CDR1 and CDR2: KGHSH and LQKENI. The CDR3 totals 14 residues. The germline V and J ends were trimmed by 0 bases and 3 bases, with 8 bases remaining between them. The CDR3 loop is CASSPPLRDTEAFF. The CDR3 bases are TGTGCCAGCTCACCACCTCTTCGGGACACTGAAGCTTTCTTT.

This clonotype was observed a handful of times. The rearrangement uses TRBV7-2 and TRBJ2-1; 11 bases are a match to TRBD2. Germline-derived CDR1 and CDR2 are SGHTA and FQGNSA. This CDR3 contains 15 residues. With V trimmed by 5 bases and J by 6 bases, 6 bases remained unmatched. CDR3 sequence (DNA): TGTGCCAGCAGCACCCTAGCGGGAGGTACCAATGAGCAGTTCTTC. It specifies CASSTLAGGTNEQFF.

Many counts were recorded for this clonotype. This chain links TRBV11-3 with TRBJ2-2, with a possible D match to TRBD2 (5 bases). V lost 3 bases, J lost 5 bases, and 16 bases lay in between. The germline V gene has CDR1 SGHNT and CDR2 YENEEA. This CDR3 is built from 16 residues. CDR3 nucleotide sequence: TGTGCCAGCAGCTTCCCTGAGGGAGTAGTGACCGGGGAGCTGTTTTTT. Translation gives CASSFPEGVVTGELFF.

This clonotype was counted only a few times. The chain is built from TRBV5-4 and TRBJ2-7, with D possibly TRBD1 on 5 matching bases. Per the germline V gene, CDR1 is SGHNT and CDR2 is YYREEE (reference sequence). The germline V and J ends were trimmed by 5 bases and 3 bases, with 12 bases remaining between them. This CDR3 region has 13 residues. The CDR3 spells CASRSDNFYEQYF. The CDR3 bases are TGTGCCAGCAGATCGGACAACTTCTACGAGCAGTACTTC. The full variable domain, its missing parts supplied by reference TRBV5-4 and TRBJ2-7, is ETGVTQSPTHLIKTRGQQVTLRCSSQSGHNTVSWYQQALGQGPQFIFQYYREEENGRGNFPPRFSGLQFPNYSSELNVNALELDDSALYLCASRSDNFYEQYFGPGTRLTVT.

Notes on this clonotype: One junction end does not reproduce the germline sequence, and a read error may be involved. The chain joins TRBV7-8 to TRBJ2-7; the D is unclear. This CDR3 spans 13 amino acids. Germline V gene lookup returns CDR1 SGHVS and CDR2 FQNEAQ. This chain's CDR3 is CASSFDGSYEQHF. CDR3 sequence (DNA): TGTGCCAGCAGCTTCGATGGATCCTACGAGCAGCACTTC.

This clonotype was observed a few times. This sequence joins TRBV2 and TRBJ2-5; D not resolved. V was pared by 2 bases and J by 2 bases, with 9 bases between. CDR3 length: 14 residues. Germline values: CDR1 SNHLY, CDR2 FYNNEI. CDR3 amino acids: CASSESWQQETQYF. CDR3 in DNA: TGTGCCAGCAGTGAATCGTGGCAACAAGAGACCCAGTACTTC.

This clonotype turned up a few times. The gene calls are TRBV11-2 and TRBJ1-6; D is possibly TRBD1 (6 bases). Germline CDR1 is SGHAT and CDR2 is FQNNGV. This CDR3 spans 14 amino acids. Trimming cost V 7 bases and J 7 bases, with 14 bases left between them. CDR3 sequence reads: CASTIGQSNSPLHF. CDR3 in DNA: TGTGCCAGCACCATCGGACAGAGCAATTCACCCCTCCACTTT.

At least ten counts were recorded for this clonotype. The J gene is TRBJ1-2, the V gene TRBV6-1; D unresolved. The CDR3 has 13 amino acids. V was trimmed by 3 bases and J by 2 bases, leaving 7 bases between them. Germline V gene sequence: CDR1 MNHNS, CDR2 SASEGT. The CDR3 sequence is CASSERGNYGYTF. DNA of the CDR3: TGTGCCAGCAGTGAGCGCGGGAACTATGGCTACACCTTC.

V and J are TRBV3-1 and TRBJ2-7; perhaps D is TRBD1 or TRBD2 (5 bases each). Germline assignment: CDR1 LGHDT and CDR2 YNNKEL (reference sequence). The CDR3 loop spans 15 amino acids. V lost 4 bases and J 0 bases, leaving 13 bases between the germline ends. CDR3 protein: CASSPVGTVSYEQYF. CDR3 sequence (DNA): TGTGCCAGCAGCCCGGTCGGGACGGTCTCCTACGAGCAGTACTTC.

This clonotype was detected ten times or more. The V call is TRBV5-1, the J call TRBJ2-1, with TRBD2 matching 12 bases. Germline V gene sequence: CDR1 SGHRS, CDR2 YFSETQ. CDR3 length: 15 residues. V gave up 7 bases and J gave up 8 bases; unmatched junction bases: 10. CDR3 residues: CASGSTSGRSDEQFF. Written as DNA, the CDR3 is TGCGCCAGCGGCTCAACTAGCGGGAGGTCGGATGAGCAGTTCTTC.

This clonotype was found many times. The chain is built from TRBV11-1 and TRBJ1-4; 9 bases line up with TRBD1. Germline trimming cut 5 bases from V and 10 bases from J; bases unmatched to any gene: 5. CDR3 size: 13 residues. CDR1 is SGHAT and CDR2 is FQDESV in the germline V gene (reference sequence). The CDR3 DNA reads as TGTGCCAGCAGCCCACCGGGACAGGGAAAACTGTTTTTT. It specifies CASSPPGQGKLFF.

This clonotype was seen more than once but under ten times. This CDR3 is CASSQVFEGDTQYF. The CDR3 DNA reads TGCGCCAGCAGCCAAGTCTTCGAGGGAGATACGCAGTATTTT. The rearrangement uses TRBV4-1 and TRBJ2-3, with D possibly matching TRBD2 (5 bases). The CDR3 runs to 14 residues. The V gene lost 1 base and the J gene lost 5 bases, with 10 bases spanning the gap. Germline-derived CDR1 and CDR2 are MGHRA and YSYEKL.

The CDR3 is CASSPALGREGEQYF. As DNA, the CDR3 is TGTGCCAGCTCCCCCGCCCTCGGGAGGGAGGGCGAGCAGTACTTC. V and J are TRBV9 and TRBJ2-7; TRBD2 matches 8 bases. With 7 bases clipped from V and 6 bases from J, the junction kept 15 bases outside the gene matches. This CDR3 comprises 15 residues. Germline CDR1 and CDR2: SGDLS and YYNGEE.

This clonotype was counted at least ten times. The chain employs TRBV6-2 or TRBV6-3 and TRBJ2-2; D ambiguous. Trimming removed 2 bases from V and 2 bases from J, with 6 bases in between. Germline CDR1 and CDR2: MNHEY and SVGEGT. The CDR3 runs to 14 residues. The CDR3 bases are TGTGCCAGCAGTTACGCCGAAAACACCGGGGAGCTGTTTTTT. Translating it yields CASSYAENTGELFF.